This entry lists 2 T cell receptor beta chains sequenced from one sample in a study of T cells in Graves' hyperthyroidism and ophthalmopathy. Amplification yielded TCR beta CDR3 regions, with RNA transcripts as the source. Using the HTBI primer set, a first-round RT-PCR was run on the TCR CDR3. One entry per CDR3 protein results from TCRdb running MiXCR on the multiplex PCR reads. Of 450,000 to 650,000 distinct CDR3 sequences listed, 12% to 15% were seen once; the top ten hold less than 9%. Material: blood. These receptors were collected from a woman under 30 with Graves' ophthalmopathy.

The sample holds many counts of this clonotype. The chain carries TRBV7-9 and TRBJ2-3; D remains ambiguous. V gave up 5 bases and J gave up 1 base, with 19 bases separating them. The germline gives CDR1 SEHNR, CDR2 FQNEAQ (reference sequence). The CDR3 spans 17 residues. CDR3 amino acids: CASSTSPGRIRTDTQYF. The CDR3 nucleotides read TGTGCCAGCAGCACCTCTCCCGGACGGATCCGCACAGATACGCAGTATTTT.

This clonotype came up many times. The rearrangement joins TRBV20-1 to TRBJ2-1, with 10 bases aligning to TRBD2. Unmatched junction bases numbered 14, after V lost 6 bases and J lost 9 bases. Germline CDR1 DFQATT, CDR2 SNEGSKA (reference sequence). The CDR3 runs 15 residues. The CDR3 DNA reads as TGCAGTGCCCTGCCCCTCAGCGGGAGGGCGATTGAGCAGTTCTTC. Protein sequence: CSALPLSGRAIEQFF.